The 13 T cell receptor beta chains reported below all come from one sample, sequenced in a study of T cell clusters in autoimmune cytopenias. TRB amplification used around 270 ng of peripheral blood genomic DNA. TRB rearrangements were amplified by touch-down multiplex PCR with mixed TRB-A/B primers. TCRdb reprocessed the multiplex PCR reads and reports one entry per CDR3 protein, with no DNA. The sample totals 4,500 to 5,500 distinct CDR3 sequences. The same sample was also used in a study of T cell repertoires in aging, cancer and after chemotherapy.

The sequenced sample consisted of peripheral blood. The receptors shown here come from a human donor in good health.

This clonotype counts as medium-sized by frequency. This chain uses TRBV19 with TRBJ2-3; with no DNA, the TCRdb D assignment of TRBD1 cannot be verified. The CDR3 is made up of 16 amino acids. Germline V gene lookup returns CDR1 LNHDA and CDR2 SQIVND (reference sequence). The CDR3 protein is CASRETGTGHTDTQYF.

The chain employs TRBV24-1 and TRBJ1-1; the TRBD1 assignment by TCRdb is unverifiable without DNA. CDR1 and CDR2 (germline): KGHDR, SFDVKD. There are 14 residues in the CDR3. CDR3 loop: CATSEAGSTTEAFF.

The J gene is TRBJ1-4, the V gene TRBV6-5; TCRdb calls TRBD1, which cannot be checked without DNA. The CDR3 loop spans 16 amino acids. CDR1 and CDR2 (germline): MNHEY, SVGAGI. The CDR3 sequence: CASSYSQGRRNEKLFF.

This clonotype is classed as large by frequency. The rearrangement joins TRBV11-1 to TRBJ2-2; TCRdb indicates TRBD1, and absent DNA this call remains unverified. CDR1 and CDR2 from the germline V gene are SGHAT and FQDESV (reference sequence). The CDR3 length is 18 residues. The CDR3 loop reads CASSFEFGQGAGTGELFF. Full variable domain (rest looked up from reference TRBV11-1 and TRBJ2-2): EAEVAQSPRYKITEKSQAVAFWCDPISGHATLYWYRQILGQGPELLVQFQDESVVDDSQLPKDRFSAERLKGVDSTLKIQPAELGDSAMYLCASSFEFGQGAGTGELFFGEGSRLTVL.

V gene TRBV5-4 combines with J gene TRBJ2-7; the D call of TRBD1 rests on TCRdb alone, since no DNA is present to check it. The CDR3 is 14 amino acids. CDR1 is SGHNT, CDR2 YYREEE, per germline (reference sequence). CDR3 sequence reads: CASSEGQGIYEQYF.

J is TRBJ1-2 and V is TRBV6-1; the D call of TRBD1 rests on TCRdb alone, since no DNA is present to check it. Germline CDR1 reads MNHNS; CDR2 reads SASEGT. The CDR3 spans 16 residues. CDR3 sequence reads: CASRGSPPQTNYGYTF.

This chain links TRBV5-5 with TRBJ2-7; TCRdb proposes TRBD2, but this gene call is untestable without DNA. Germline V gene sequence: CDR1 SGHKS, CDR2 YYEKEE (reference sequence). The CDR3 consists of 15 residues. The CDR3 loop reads CASSLRAGVSYEQYF.

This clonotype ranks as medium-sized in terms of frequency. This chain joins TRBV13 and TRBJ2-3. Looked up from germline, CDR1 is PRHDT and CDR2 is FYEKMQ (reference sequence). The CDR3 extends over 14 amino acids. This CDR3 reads CASSLGGYGDTQYF.

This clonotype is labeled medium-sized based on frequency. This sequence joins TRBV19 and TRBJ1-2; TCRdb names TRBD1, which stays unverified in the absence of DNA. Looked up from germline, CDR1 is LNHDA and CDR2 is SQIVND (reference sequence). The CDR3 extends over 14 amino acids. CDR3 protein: CASTPDRGVYGYTF.

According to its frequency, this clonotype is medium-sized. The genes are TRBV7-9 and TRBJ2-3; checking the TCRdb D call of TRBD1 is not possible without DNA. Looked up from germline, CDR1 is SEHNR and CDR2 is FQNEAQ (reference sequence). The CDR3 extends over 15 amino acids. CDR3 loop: CASSLLGRGTDTQYF.

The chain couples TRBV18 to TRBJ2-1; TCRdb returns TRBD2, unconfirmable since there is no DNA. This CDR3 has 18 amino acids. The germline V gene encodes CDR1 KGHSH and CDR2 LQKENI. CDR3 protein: CASSPRLAGVLSYNEQFF.

This CDR3 reads CASLNGETETQYF. This sequence joins TRBV6-1 and TRBJ2-5; there is no DNA to check the TCRdb D call of TRBD2. The CDR3 loop spans 13 amino acids. CDR1 and CDR2 from the germline V gene are MNHNS and SASEGT.

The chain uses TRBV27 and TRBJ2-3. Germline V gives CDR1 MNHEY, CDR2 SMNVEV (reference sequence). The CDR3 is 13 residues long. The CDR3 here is CASSFLGTDTQYF.